Given below is one T cell receptor (beta chain) in context. Its target is not known. This specimen comes from a study of persistence of HIV-infected CD4 T cells. The libraries were made with immunoSEQ version 4 in survey mode. Sequenced by immunoSEQ multiplex PCR; TCRdb stores in-frame clones only, minus some. This repertoire shows 35,000 to 55,000 clones, 70% to 90% found once; its top ten account for just over 1%. This nonspecific control used anti-CD3/anti-CD28 bead stimulation of CD4+ T cells. Sorting selected CD4+ T cells upregulating both CD40 ligand and CD69. With 3 bases clipped from V and 0 bases from J, the junction kept 1 base outside the gene matches. This CDR3 spans 15 amino acids. CDR1 and CDR2 (germline): LGHNA, YNFKEQ.

The V call is TRBV4-2, the J call TRBJ2-1; 8 nucleotides agree with TRBD2. Sequencing was performed on CD4+ T cells sorted from PBMCs after roughly 20-hour stimulation, taken from a patient who received antiretroviral therapy. This sequence originates from an adult man with HIV who was CMV-seropositive. CDR3 DNA sequence: TGTGCCAGCAGCCAGGGGACTAGCTCCTACAATGAGCAGTTCTTC. It yields the protein CASSQGTSSYNEQFF.